The 9 T cell receptor beta chains in this list originate from one sample, sequenced in a study of regulatory T cells in long-lasting Graves disease. Time point meaning: newly diagnosed GD, antithyroid drugs for less than 3 months. RNA isolated from PBMCs was used to make the TCR library. Researchers made TCR beta libraries by using iRepertoire HTBI primers and running Arm-PCR on CDR3 regions. TCRdb reprocessed the multiplex PCR reads via MiXCR and lists one record per CDR3 protein. The repertoire holds 400,000 to 500,000 distinct CDR3 sequences, with around 17% as singletons. This sample was shared with a second study, whose subject was T cells in Graves' hyperthyroidism and ophthalmopathy.

The sample was peripheral blood mononuclear cells (PBMCs), taken at new diagnosis, from a patient treated with antithyroid drugs. Receptors originate from a woman aged 25 to 45 with Graves disease.

About this clonotype itself: One end of the junction varies from germline; a read error may be responsible. This CDR3 is CASSPGTGSSYNDQFF. The CDR3 nucleotides read TGTGCCAGCTCACCCGGAACGGGGAGCTCCTACAATGATCAGTTCTTC. The chain is built from TRBV18 and TRBJ2-1, with a possible D match to TRBD2 (5 bases). CDR3 size: 16 residues. Looked up from germline, CDR1 is KGHSH and CDR2 is LQKENI.

The genes are TRBV7-8 and TRBJ1-5; D perhaps matches TRBD1 (6 bases). The CDR3 extends over 17 amino acids. V lost 4 bases and J 5 bases, leaving 21 bases between the germline ends. The germline CDR1 and CDR2 sequences are SGHVS and FQNEAQ. This CDR3 is CASSSSLPGQPDQPQHF. Written as DNA, the CDR3 is TGTGCCAGCAGCTCCTCACTACCGGGACAACCCGATCAGCCCCAGCATTTT. Variable domain in full (rest from reference TRBV7-8 and TRBJ1-5): GAGVSQSPRYKVAKRGQDVALRCDPISGHVSLFWYQQALGQGPEFLTYFQNEAQLDKSGLPSDRFFAERPEGSVSTLKIQRTQQEDSAVYLCASSSSLPGQPDQPQHFGDGTRLSIL.

This clonotype was found many times. The chain carries TRBV6-2 or TRBV6-3 and TRBJ1-1; TRBD1 is a possible D gene (6 bases). This CDR3 spans 13 amino acids. V dropped 2 bases and J dropped 4 bases, with 8 bases sitting between them. Looked up from germline, CDR1 is MNHEY and CDR2 is SVGEGT. CDR3 nucleotides: TGTGCCAGCAGTTACGGACAGTTCACTGAAGCTTTCTTT. Encoded protein: CASSYGQFTEAFF.

The chain's CDR3 is CATSDSGEAYNEQFF. CDR3 coding DNA: TGTGCCACCAGTGATTCCGGAGAGGCCTACAATGAGCAGTTCTTC. The V gene is TRBV24-1, the J gene TRBJ2-1; no reliable D call. CDR1 is KGHDR and CDR2 is SFDVKD in the germline V gene. Trimming pared 2 bases from V and 2 bases from J, leaving 9 bases between. The CDR3 is 15 amino acids.

This clonotype was observed many times. The chain links TRBV18 to TRBJ1-1; perhaps TRBD1 as D (5 bases). Germline loops: CDR1 KGHSH, CDR2 LQKENI. This CDR3 spans 14 amino acids. The germline V and J ends were trimmed by 2 bases and 3 bases, with 10 bases remaining between them. The CDR3 reads CASSPRGSDTEAFF. The CDR3, as DNA: TGTGCCAGCTCACCAAGGGGTTCGGACACTGAAGCTTTCTTT.

The rearrangement links TRBV25-1 to TRBJ2-1, with 13 bases identical to TRBD2. The trim removed 1 base at V and 0 bases at J, leaving 6 bases unmatched. The CDR3 has 19 amino acids. CDR1 and CDR2 from the germline V gene are MGHDK and SYGVNS. The CDR3 spells CASSESWGLAGFSYNEQFF. DNA of the CDR3: TGTGCCAGCAGTGAATCGTGGGGACTAGCGGGATTCTCCTACAATGAGCAGTTCTTC.

This clonotype was counted at least ten times. The chain has TRBV6-1 and TRBJ2-3; D may be TRBD2 (5 bases). The ends were cut back, 6 bases at V and 4 bases at J, with 8 bases in the middle. The CDR3 loop spans 12 amino acids. Germline V gives CDR1 MNHNS, CDR2 SASEGT. CDR3 region: CASSASPDTQYF. The CDR3 DNA sequence: TGTGCCAGCAGCGCTAGCCCAGATACGCAGTATTTT.

This clonotype was observed at least ten times. V is TRBV10-3 and J is TRBJ2-1, with D unresolved. Germline CDR1 ENHRY, CDR2 SYGVKD. The CDR3 contains 12 residues. Trimming stripped 2 bases from V and 10 bases from J, with 9 bases between. CDR3 coding DNA: TGTGCCATCAGTGAGGACCTGGGGGAGCAGTTCTTC. Amino acids: CAISEDLGEQFF.

The chain combines TRBV30 with TRBJ1-5; a possible D gene is TRBD1 (5 bases). V was cut by 1 base and J by 4 bases, with 11 bases left in between. Germline V gene data show CDR1 as GTSNPN and CDR2 as SVGIG (reference sequence). The CDR3 is made up of 14 amino acids. The CDR3 DNA sequence: TGTGCCTGGAGTGCCGGGACTCTTAATCAGCCCCAGCATTTT. Encoded protein: CAWSAGTLNQPQHF.